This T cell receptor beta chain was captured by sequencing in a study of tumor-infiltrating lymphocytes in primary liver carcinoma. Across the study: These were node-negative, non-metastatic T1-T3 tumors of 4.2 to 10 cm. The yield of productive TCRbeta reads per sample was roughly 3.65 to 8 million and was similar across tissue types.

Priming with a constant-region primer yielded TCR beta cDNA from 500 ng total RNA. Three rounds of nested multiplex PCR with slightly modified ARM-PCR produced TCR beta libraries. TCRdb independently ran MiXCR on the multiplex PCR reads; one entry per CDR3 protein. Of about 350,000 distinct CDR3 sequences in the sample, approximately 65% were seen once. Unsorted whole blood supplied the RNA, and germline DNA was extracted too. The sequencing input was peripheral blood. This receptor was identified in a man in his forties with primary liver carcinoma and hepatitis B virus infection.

The chain's CDR3 is CASSYPFGHGGNEKLFF. The CDR3 DNA is TGTGCCAGCAGTTACCCCTTCGGACATGGAGGTAATGAAAAACTGTTTTTT. V and J are TRBV6-2 or TRBV6-3 and TRBJ1-4; possibly TRBD1 for D (5 bases). Germline V CDR1 and CDR2: MNHEY, SVGEGT. Trimming stripped 2 bases from V and 4 bases from J, with 17 bases between. This CDR3 contains 17 residues.